Given below is one TCR beta chain in context. Its antigen is currently unknown. It was with a sample-barcoded 5' primer and a J-beta primer mix that a second PCR of roughly 7 to 12 cycles was run. Each cDNA molecule was tagged by a template-switch adaptor with 12 random nucleotides. In TCRdb, the 5' RACE reads were re-called with MiXCR into one record per CDR3 protein. The sample has hundreds of thousands of distinct CDR3 sequences, around 41% seen once; the top ten hold about 30%. Trimming stripped 3 bases from V and 6 bases from J, with 11 bases between. CDR3 length: 14 amino acids. Germline CDR1 is MNHEY and CDR2 is SMNVEV (reference sequence). The source of the sample is a study of blood T cells in healthy people across ages. Study details: Through template switching, about one barcoded beta molecule was captured per two T cells, as measured in model experiments.

Study-level results: Since the PBMCs were unsorted, naive and antigen-experienced cells could not be conclusively compared. Diversity was estimated from one million T cells, and these estimates were considered underestimates.

This receptor was taken from a man at least 80 years old in good health. The chain couples TRBV27 to TRBJ2-2; D is perhaps TRBD2 (6 bases). Sequencing used blood. The CDR3 reads CASSFRRGPGELFF. In DNA form, the CDR3 reads TGTGCCAGCAGTTTCAGGAGGGGTCCCGGGGAGCTGTTTTTT.